This T cell receptor (beta chain) originates from a study of blood T cells in healthy people across ages. Study-level findings and limits: Across the age range, TCR beta diversity per million T cells fell in a roughly linear way. When one million T cells were used, diversity estimates were thought to be underestimates.

Germline CDR1 reads DFQATT; CDR2 reads SNEGSKA (reference sequence). CDR3 size: 16 residues. It was with a sample-barcoded 5' primer and a J-beta primer mix that a second PCR of roughly 7 to 12 cycles was run. At least 2.5 million CDR3-containing paired-end reads were obtained per sample. TCRdb re-called the 5' RACE reads with MiXCR, one entry per CDR3 protein. The repertoire consists of just over 800,000 distinct CDR3 sequences, with about 59% occurring once and the leading ten covering roughly 26%. In regard to this clonotype: Antigen unknown.

The receptor was derived from a man aged 25-45 years in good health. This chain joins TRBV20-1 and TRBJ2-4; 8 bases are a match to TRBD2. The J call is in doubt because the DNA end fits TRBJ2-5 better. Sequenced input: blood. The DNA of the CDR3 is TGCAGTGCTAAAGGGGTGATTAGCGGGGAAAGAGAGACCCAGTACTTC. Translated: CSAKGVISGERETQYF.